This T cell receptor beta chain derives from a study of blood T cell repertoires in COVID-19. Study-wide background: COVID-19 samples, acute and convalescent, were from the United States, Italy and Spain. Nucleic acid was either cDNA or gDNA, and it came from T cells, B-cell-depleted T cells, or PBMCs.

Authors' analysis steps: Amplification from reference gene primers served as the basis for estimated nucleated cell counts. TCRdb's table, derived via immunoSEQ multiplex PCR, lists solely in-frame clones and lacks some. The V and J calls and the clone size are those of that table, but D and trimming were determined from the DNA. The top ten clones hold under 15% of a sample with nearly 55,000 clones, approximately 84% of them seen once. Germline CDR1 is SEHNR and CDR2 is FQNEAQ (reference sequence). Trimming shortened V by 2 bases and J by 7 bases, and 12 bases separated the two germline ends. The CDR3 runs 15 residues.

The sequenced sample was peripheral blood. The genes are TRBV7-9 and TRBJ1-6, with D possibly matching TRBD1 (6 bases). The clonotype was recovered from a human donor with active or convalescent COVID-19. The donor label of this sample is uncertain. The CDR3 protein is CASSLLTGPNSPLHF. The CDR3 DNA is TGTGCCAGCAGCTTATTAACAGGGCCAAATTCACCCCTCCACTTT.